The next 7 T cell receptor beta chains were all read from a single sample in a study of early T cells in non-severe SARS-CoV-2 infection. From the 5' RACE reads, TCRdb called clonotypes with MiXCR, one entry per CDR3 protein. The table lists about 68,000 distinct CDR3 sequences, about 11% of them singletons, with 6.4% in the top ten. The sequenced sample consisted of whole blood. The receptors were sampled from an adult who was a healthcare worker with PCR-confirmed SARS-CoV-2 infection or an uninfected control (not recorded which).

CDR3 loop: CASSDTNTDTQYF. In nucleotides, the CDR3 is TGTGCCAGCAGTGATACTAACACAGATACGCAGTATTTT. V usage is TRBV12-3 or TRBV12-4 and J usage is TRBJ2-3; D is ambiguous. This CDR3 region has 13 residues. Trimming removed 5 bases at V and 2 bases at J, with 8 bases between.

The table lists this clonotype with a few counts. The chain combines TRBV10-3 with TRBJ2-3, with D unresolved. There are 12 residues in the CDR3. Per the germline V gene, CDR1 is ENHRY and CDR2 is SYGVKD. V was shortened by 7 bases and J by 6 bases, with 11 bases between the two germline ends. The DNA for the CDR3 is TGTGCCATCACCGACAATTTGGATACGCAGTATTTT. It is translated as CAITDNLDTQYF.

V is TRBV2 and J is TRBJ2-7, with 12 bases aligning to TRBD2. The CDR3 consists of 14 residues. Germline-derived CDR1 and CDR2 are SNHLY and FYNNEI. Unmatched junction bases numbered 5, after V lost 6 bases and J lost 5 bases. For the CDR3, the DNA is TGTGCCAGCAGAGCTAGCGGGAGGGGGGACGAGCAGTACTTC. Residues: CASRASGRGDEQYF.

The V gene is TRBV6-6, the J gene TRBJ2-7; D is ambiguous. The length of the CDR3 is 16 residues. The V gene lost 0 bases and the J gene lost 5 bases, with 17 bases spanning the gap. Germline values: CDR1 MNHNY, CDR2 SVGAGI (reference sequence). The CDR3 loop reads CASSYSVGAVENEQYF. In DNA form, the CDR3 reads TGTGCCAGCAGTTACTCAGTTGGTGCCGTAGAAAACGAGCAGTACTTC.

This clonotype was seen more than once but under ten times. CDR3 amino acids: CASSLTSPNEQFF. The DNA for the CDR3 is TGTGCCAGCAGCTTGACCAGCCCCAATGAGCAGTTCTTC. This chain connects TRBV5-6 to TRBJ2-1; D gene ambiguous. Germline CDR1 is SGHDT and CDR2 is YYEEEE. V was cut by 1 base and J by 6 bases, with 8 bases left in between. The CDR3 is 13 residues long.

In this sample, this clonotype turned up a few times. The chain couples TRBV20-1 to TRBJ1-1; 8 nucleotides line up with TRBD1. The CDR3 runs to 13 residues. CDR1 is DFQATT and CDR2 is SNEGSKA in the germline V gene (reference sequence). V lost 6 bases, J lost 10 bases, and 13 bases stayed unmatched. This chain's CDR3 is CSAAADRDYGAFF. In DNA form, the CDR3 reads TGCAGTGCGGCCGCGGACAGGGATTATGGAGCTTTCTTT.

The V and J genes are TRBV4-2 and TRBJ2-3; TRBD2 agrees at 10 bases. V lost 4 bases, J lost 2 bases, and 18 bases stayed unmatched. Per germline, CDR1 LGHNA and CDR2 YNFKEQ. This CDR3 is 20 amino acids long. CDR3 sequence reads: CASSPQVLRTSGGPTDTQYF. CDR3 DNA: TGTGCCAGCAGCCCTCAAGTTTTGAGGACTAGCGGAGGCCCCACAGATACGCAGTATTTT.